The clone carrying this TCR beta chain was seen more than once but under ten times. Antigen: not known. These data belong to a study of T-cell memory formation after mild COVID-19. Study results and limitations: Contracting clones localized mainly to CM and EM when CD4+ and mainly to EMRA when CD8+.

Germline loops: CDR1 SQVTM, CDR2 ANQGSEA. The V end was cut by 5 bases, the J end by 5 bases, with 16 bases between. This CDR3 spans 14 amino acids. TCRdb analysed the 5' RACE reads with MiXCR anew, one entry per CDR3 protein. Of about 560,000 distinct CDR3 sequences in the sample, roughly a fifth were seen once. The chain has TRBV29-1 and TRBJ2-1, with TRBD1 as a possible D gene (6 bases). The receptor was isolated from an adult woman who had mild COVID-19 (a few samples of this study predate the infection). Cell type and time point are not known. Sequenced input: PBMCs or a T cell subset sorted from them (not recorded which). The CDR3 spells CSVNQGLGNNEQFF. The CDR3 DNA reads TGCAGCGTTAACCAGGGGCTTGGGAACAATGAGCAGTTCTTC.